This T cell receptor beta chain derives from a study of shared clonotypes between healthy human individuals. CD45RO-negative CD8 cells positively selected for CCR7 made up the naive population, which excluded terminally differentiated effector memory CD45RA+ cells. V shed 6 bases and J 6 bases; nucleotides not matched to a gene: 10. The CDR3 runs to 15 residues. CDR1 and CDR2 from the germline V gene are MNHEY and SMNVEV (reference sequence). Generated by immunoSEQ multiplex PCR, the TCRdb table keeps only in-frame clones and is missing some. The sample includes about 1.9 million clones, roughly 93% of them seen just once.

The chain carries TRBV27 and TRBJ2-2; 7 bases map to TRBD1. This clonotype was obtained from a man aged 18 to 35 in good health. Some clones in this sample may be carry-over from other donors' samples. Sequenced material: naive CD8+ T cells from PBMCs. This CDR3 reads CASSEGGEVPGELFF. CDR3 DNA sequence: TGTGCCAGCAGCGAAGGGGGCGAGGTCCCCGGGGAGCTGTTTTTT.